The next 12 T cell receptor beta chains were all read from a single sample in a study of blood T cell repertoires in COVID-19. Clones were read by immunoSEQ multiplex PCR, and TCRdb kept only the in-frame ones, dropping some. Among around 63,000 clones listed, 79% were seen once. Sequenced material: peripheral blood. These TCRs come from a human donor in a cohort sampled during active COVID-19.

This clone was observed a few times. V gene TRBV28 combines with J gene TRBJ2-1; D gene ambiguous. The CDR3 runs 13 residues. Germline V CDR1 and CDR2: MDHEN, SYDVKM. With 2 bases removed from V and 9 bases from J, the gap between germline ends came to 11 bases. The CDR3 DNA is TGTGCCAGCAGTTTAAGCCAGGATAGTGAGCAGTTCTTC. Its protein product is CASSLSQDSEQFF.

V and J are TRBV27 and TRBJ1-5, with TRBD1 matching over 9 bases. CDR3 length: 15 amino acids. The germline CDR1 and CDR2 sequences are MNHEY and SMNVEV (reference sequence). V lost 6 bases to trimming and J lost 4 bases; unmatched junction nucleotides: 7. The CDR3 loop is CASRRGTGMNQPQHF. CDR3 coding DNA: TGTGCCAGCAGGCGAGGGACAGGGATGAATCAGCCCCAGCATTTT.

The CDR3 sequence is CASSSNRGSSYEQYF. CDR3 nucleotides: TGTGCCAGCAGCTCCAACAGGGGAAGCTCCTACGAGCAGTACTTC. The V call is TRBV7-6, the J call TRBJ2-7; 7 nucleotides match TRBD1. CDR3 length equals 15 residues. The germline V gene encodes CDR1 SGHVS and CDR2 FNYEAQ. Germline trimming cut 4 bases from V and 0 bases from J; bases unmatched to any gene: 6.

This clone has just a few counts. The CDR3 region has the DNA TGCGCCAGCAGCCAAGATCGGGGGATTGGCGGCTACACCTTC. Amino acid sequence: CASSQDRGIGGYTF. This sequence joins TRBV4-3 and TRBJ1-2; TRBD1 is a possible D gene (5 bases). This CDR3 comprises 14 residues. V was shortened by 0 bases and J by 8 bases, with 13 bases between the two germline ends. CDR1 is LGHNA, CDR2 YSLEER, per germline.

The CDR3 DNA is TGCGCCAGCAGCTATTACAGGGCGAAGGGTGAAAAACTGTTTTTT. Translating it yields CASSYYRAKGEKLFF. The chain is built from TRBV5-1 and TRBJ1-4; TRBD1 is a possible D gene (6 bases). Germline CDR1 reads SGHRS; CDR2 reads YFSETQ. This CDR3 has 15 amino acids. Trimming removed 3 bases at V and 7 bases at J, with 16 bases between. Variable domain in full (rest from reference TRBV5-1 and TRBJ1-4): KAGVTQTPRYLIKTRGQQVTLSCSPISGHRSVSWYQQTPGQGLQFLFEYFSETQRNKGNFPGRFSGRQFSNSRSEMNVSTLELGDSALYLCASSYYRAKGEKLFFGSGTQLSVL.

This chain joins TRBV11-3 and TRBJ1-2, with D uncertain. Germline V CDR1 and CDR2: SGHNT, YENEEA. CDR3 length: 12 amino acids. V lost 4 bases and J lost 1, with 4 bases in between. The CDR3 protein is CASSYSNYGYTF. The CDR3 bases are TGTGCCAGCAGCTACAGTAACTATGGCTACACCTTC.

This clone was counted many times. The chain employs TRBV2 and TRBJ1-1; D is ambiguous. The CDR3 runs 12 residues. Per the germline V gene, CDR1 is SNHLY and CDR2 is FYNNEI. Trimming left V 6 bases short and J 4 bases short, with 9 bases between. The CDR3 region is CASREPGTEAFF. The CDR3 region has the DNA TGTGCCAGCAGGGAACCCGGCACTGAAGCTTTCTTT.

The chain joins TRBV24-1 to TRBJ2-5; 11 bases agree with TRBD1. Germline CDR1 KGHDR, CDR2 SFDVKD. This CDR3 has 16 amino acids. The V and J ends lost 6 bases and 4 bases, in that order; junction bases with no gene match: 9. The CDR3 loop is CATSSPGQGDRETQYF. The CDR3 DNA is TGTGCCACCAGTTCCCCGGGACAGGGGGACCGAGAGACCCAGTACTTC.

The genes are TRBV12-3 or TRBV12-4 and TRBJ1-5; D call uncertain. The CDR3 covers 12 residues. Trimming cost V 0 bases and J 6 bases, with 3 bases left between them. CDR3 nucleotide sequence: TGTGCCAGCAGTTTAGCGCGTCAGCCCCAGCATTTT. It translates to CASSLARQPQHF.

V usage is TRBV15 and J usage is TRBJ1-1; D is perhaps TRBD1 (5 bases). Trimming pared 5 bases from V and 0 bases from J, leaving 22 bases between. The germline gives CDR1 LNHNV, CDR2 YYDKDF (reference sequence). There are 18 residues in the CDR3. The CDR3 nucleotides are TGTGCCACCAGCCCCAAACCTCTGACAGCCCGCATGAACACTGAAGCTTTCTTT. Translated: CATSPKPLTARMNTEAFF. Looking up the rest from reference TRBV15 and TRBJ1-1 gives the full variable domain: DAMVIQNPRYQVTQFGKPVTLSCSQTLNHNVMYWYQQKSSQAPKLLFHYYDKDFNNEADTPDNFQSRRPNTSFCFLDIRSPGLGDTAMYLCATSPKPLTARMNTEAFFGQGTRLTVV.

Only one count was recorded for this clone. The rearrangement joins TRBV7-9 to TRBJ2-3; 9 bases line up with TRBD2. Germline CDR1 and CDR2: SEHNR and FQNEAQ (reference sequence). The CDR3 is 16 residues long. The junction had 7 bases not matched to a gene; V was cut back by 6 bases and J by 0 bases. Written as DNA, the CDR3 is TGTGCCAGCAGACCTACTCTAGCGGGGAGCACAGATACGCAGTATTTT. It specifies CASRPTLAGSTDTQYF.

The V and J genes are TRBV9 and TRBJ1-6, with 7 nucleotides matching TRBD1. Trimming removed 5 bases from V and 7 bases from J; junction bases left unmatched: 6. Looked up from germline, CDR1 is SGDLS and CDR2 is YYNGEE. CDR3 size: 14 residues. The CDR3 DNA reads as TGTGCCAGCAGTTTCCAGGGGGACAATTCACCCCTCCACTTT. Its protein product is CASSFQGDNSPLHF. Full variable domain (missing parts from reference TRBV9 and TRBJ1-6): DSGVTQTPKHLITATGQRVTLRCSPRSGDLSVYWYQQSLDQGLQFLIQYYNGEERAKGNILERFSAQQFPDLHSELNLSSLELGDSALYFCASSFQGDNSPLHFGNGTRLTVT.